This TCR beta chain originates from a study of glioma-infiltrating T cells after dendritic cell vaccination. Using immunoSEQ multiplex PCR, the repertoire was profiled, and TCRdb retains in-frame clones only, with some absent. The data hold under 100,000 clones, with about four fifths observed a single time. The CDR3 length is 13 residues. CDR1 is GTSNPN, CDR2 SVGIG, per germline (reference sequence). V was pared by 3 bases and J by 2 bases, with 8 bases between. V is TRBV30 and J is TRBJ1-5; D uncertain. This receptor was obtained from a human donor with glioblastoma. Sequences were derived from blood, sampled before dendritic cell vaccination. The CDR3 sequence is CAWSAGGNQPQHF. CDR3 DNA sequence: TGTGCCTGGAGCGCGGGCGGCAATCAGCCCCAGCATTTT.